This TCR beta chain is drawn from a study of blood T cell repertoires in COVID-19 (dated by TCRdb to the early 2020s). With regard to the full study: Collaborator samples came from the United States, Italy and Spain and covered acute and convalescent phases of COVID-19. Nearly every sample came with metadata listing a de-identified subject ID, COVID-19 status, age in years and sex. HLA class I and class II types, where available, came from metadata supplied by the sample provider rather than from assay-based typing. Subjects who had been exposed to COVID-19, were actively infected with it, or had recovered from it provided the deeply sampled blood TCRbeta repertoires that made up the dataset. A freely available public database, intended as a resource for researchers studying the immune response to SARS-CoV-2, is where the repertoires were released. The samples were drawn from two sources: the first 160 participants of the ongoing ImmuneRACE study, and 1,254 subjects contributed by 6 global collaborators. The prospective study material was composed of cDNA or gDNA derived from T cells, B-cell-depleted T cells, or PBMCs. What the authors observed across the whole study: Clinical and demographic metadata were provided uncurated, with the amount varying by source and participant.

The junction shows trimming of 7 bases on V and 0 bases on J, plus 12 bases between the germline ends. The CDR3 contains 14 residues, cysteine and phenylalanine counted. Only the CDR3 part of the read is kept: 42 bases, read in frame from the first base. The CDR1 and CDR2 encoded by the germline V gene (reference sequence) are LNHDA and SQIVND. The immunoSEQ Assay, a bias-controlled multiplex PCR, was used to amplify TCRbeta CDR3 regions from genomic DNA. For the original study's pipeline: The number of nucleated cells in each sample was estimated from the amplification of reference gene primers within the assay. To quantify the absolute abundance of each unique TCRbeta CDR3 rearrangement, sequence reads were collapsed and filtered. Productive Simpson clonality was computed per sample as the square root of Simpson's diversity index over productive rearrangements. In its TCRdb copy, this immuneACCESS table keeps in-frame sequences only and misses some clones. Where compared with another copy, unresolved V genes explain less than half of these, and the others have no known cause. The V and J calls and the clone size are those of that table, but D and trimming were determined from the DNA. Within this sample are some 170,000 clones, with more than 80% of them counted one time only. The top ten constitute around 8% of the sample.

Of note for this clone: Its antigen is not yet known. Base qualities are not at hand, and no much larger clone is one base apart.

The collaborating institutions used their own protocols to collect whole blood in K2EDTA tubes. Collaborator samples were shipped for TCRbeta analysis as frozen whole blood, isolated PBMCs, or DNA extracted from either sample type. Material for sequencing was peripheral blood. The chain employs TRBV19 and TRBJ1-1; the D gene cannot be resolved reliably. The receptor was isolated from a woman aged 60 to 75 with acute or convalescent COVID-19. The nucleotides are TGTGCCAGTACGGTCGGTCAAGTGAACACTGAAGCTTTCTTT. This is translated as CASTVGQVNTEAFF.